These 22 T cell receptor beta chains were sequenced from one sample in a study of T cells in Graves' hyperthyroidism and ophthalmopathy. The TCR beta CDR3 regions underwent amplification using RNA transcripts as the source. The primer set for the first-round RT-PCR of the TCR CDR3 was HTBI. A single record per CDR3 protein comes from TCRdb applying MiXCR to the multiplex PCR reads. Of a few hundred thousand distinct CDR3 sequences listed, more than 15% were seen once; the top ten hold less than 9.5%. Specimen: blood. The origin of the receptors is a woman in her twenties or thirties with Graves' hyperthyroidism.

This clonotype has at least ten counts. This sequence joins TRBV30 and TRBJ2-7; D gene ambiguous. Germline V gives CDR1 GTSNPN, CDR2 SVGIG (reference sequence). Trimming pared 1 base from V and 3 bases from J, leaving 10 bases between. The CDR3 sequence is 13 residues long. The CDR3 DNA reads as TGTGCCTGGAGTGAGGGAACTGTCTACGAGCAGTACTTC. Its translation: CAWSEGTVYEQYF.

Ten or more counts support this clonotype. The gene calls are TRBV30 and TRBJ1-1; 10 bases map to TRBD1. Germline-derived CDR1 and CDR2 are GTSNPN and SVGIG (reference sequence). V dropped 8 bases and J dropped 4; count of bases not matched to a gene: 4. The CDR3 is 12 residues long. Here the CDR3 reads CARQGAVTEAFF. In nucleotides, the CDR3 is TGTGCCCGACAGGGGGCCGTCACTGAAGCTTTCTTT.

This clonotype occurred many times. V usage is TRBV27 and J usage is TRBJ2-3; 10 nucleotides agree with TRBD2. Germline assignment: CDR1 MNHEY and CDR2 SMNVEV (reference sequence). This CDR3 spans 17 amino acids. V gave up 4 bases and J gave up 0 bases; unmatched junction bases: 7. DNA of the CDR3: TGTGCCAGCAGTTCCCCTCCGACTAGCGGGAGCACAGATACGCAGTATTTT. This encodes CASSSPPTSGSTDTQYF.

This clonotype was counted only a few times. V and J are TRBV29-1 and TRBJ2-7, with D unresolved. CDR3 size: 13 residues. CDR1 and CDR2 (germline): SQVTM, ANQGSEA. Trimming took 1 base from V and 4 from J, leaving 11 bases between them. Here the CDR3 reads CSVEVPANYEQYF. The CDR3 nucleotides are TGCAGCGTTGAAGTCCCTGCAAATTACGAGCAGTACTTC.

This clonotype was seen at least ten times. V and J are TRBV20-1 and TRBJ2-3; D remains ambiguous. Trimming took off 3 bases at V and 1 base at J, with 11 bases between the two ends. This CDR3 region has 14 residues. The V gene's germline CDR1 is DFQATT and CDR2 SNEGSKA (reference sequence). This CDR3 is CSASAPFGTDTQYF. CDR3 nucleotide sequence: TGCAGTGCTAGTGCCCCATTTGGCACAGATACGCAGTATTTT.

J is TRBJ2-5 and V is TRBV28; 7 bases agree with TRBD2. The V gene's germline CDR1 is MDHEN and CDR2 SYDVKM. Losses at the gene ends were 4 bases for V and 4 bases for J; bases not matched to a gene: 6. The CDR3 has 14 amino acids. The CDR3 here is CASSSPGRGETQYF. For the CDR3, the DNA is TGTGCCAGCAGTTCCCCAGGGAGGGGAGAGACCCAGTACTTC. Drawing the rest from reference TRBV28 and TRBJ2-5, the complete variable domain is DVKVTQSSRYLVKRTGEKVFLECVQDMDHENMFWYRQDPGLGLRLIYFSYDVKMKEKGDIPEGYSVSREKKERFSLILESASTNQTSMYLCASSSPGRGETQYFGPGTRLLVL.

This clonotype has a handful of counts. The chain combines TRBV9 with TRBJ1-1; D perhaps matches TRBD1 (5 bases). The V gene lost 4 bases and the J gene lost 2 bases, with 18 bases spanning the gap. The CDR3 is 16 amino acids. Germline V gene lookup returns CDR1 SGDLS and CDR2 YYNGEE. The chain's CDR3 is CASSPHGAVANTEAFF. In DNA form, the CDR3 reads TGTGCCAGCAGCCCCCACGGGGCAGTGGCAAACACTGAAGCTTTCTTT.

This clonotype has at least ten counts. The rearrangement links TRBV7-2 to TRBJ2-1; 15 bases agree with TRBD2. Germline trimming cut 5 bases from V and 0 bases from J; bases unmatched to any gene: 11. From germline, CDR1 is SGHTA and CDR2 FQGNSA. The CDR3 totals 20 residues. The CDR3 nucleotides are TGTGCCAGCAGCCGACCACCGGGACTAGCGGGAGGATCCTCCTACAATGAGCAGTTCTTC. This sequence encodes CASSRPPGLAGGSSYNEQFF.

This chain joins TRBV7-2 and TRBJ1-5; D gene uncertain. Germline V gene lookup returns CDR1 SGHTA and CDR2 FQGNSA. V was shortened by 2 bases and J by 5 bases, with 4 bases between the two germline ends. The CDR3 sequence is 12 residues long. The CDR3 here is CASSLSYQPQHF. The CDR3 nucleotides are TGTGCCAGCAGCTTATCGTATCAGCCCCAGCATTTT.

The chain has TRBV6-2 or TRBV6-3 and TRBJ2-1; no firm D call. The CDR3 has 16 amino acids. Deletions cut 0 bases from V and 1 base from J, with 10 bases between. The V gene's germline CDR1 is MNHEY and CDR2 SVGEGT. The chain's CDR3 is CASSYSTLQSYNEQFF. For the CDR3, the DNA is TGTGCCAGCAGTTACTCGACCTTGCAATCCTACAATGAGCAGTTCTTC.

This clonotype was observed many times. The chain recombines TRBV7-9 with TRBJ1-4; D not certain. CDR3 length: 15 residues. V dropped 6 bases and J dropped 7 bases, with 18 bases sitting between them. The V gene's germline CDR1 is SEHNR and CDR2 FQNEAQ (reference sequence). The DNA for the CDR3 is TGTGCCAGCAGTTCGACGGTGGACGGAGGTGAAAAACTGTTTTTT. Translated: CASSSTVDGGEKLFF.

Details on this clonotype: This may be a read error, as it is one base from a much larger clone. The chain is built from TRBV5-1 and TRBJ2-7; weak D call: TRBD1 (6 bases). The germline gives CDR1 SGHRS, CDR2 YFSETQ. The CDR3 is 15 residues long. CDR3 loop: CAGSLGALHSYEQYF. CDR3 nucleotide sequence: TGCGCCGGCAGCTTGGGGGCCCTACACTCCTACGAGCAGTACTTC.

This clonotype was picked up many times. The chain employs TRBV12-3 or TRBV12-4 and TRBJ2-1; 11 bases align to TRBD2. V dropped 7 bases and J dropped 6; count of bases not matched to a gene: 11. The CDR3 totals 16 residues. The CDR3 is CASNLLAGAPFNEQFF. The CDR3 region has the DNA TGTGCCAGCAACCTACTAGCGGGAGCTCCGTTCAATGAGCAGTTCTTC.

This clonotype was seen repeatedly, ten times or more. The CDR3 loop reads CAISVDRGQFRNEQFF. As DNA, the CDR3 is TGTGCCATCAGTGTCGACAGGGGGCAATTTCGCAATGAGCAGTTCTTC. This chain uses TRBV10-3 with TRBJ2-1; 10 nucleotides match TRBD1. Unmatched junction bases numbered 9, after V lost 4 bases and J lost 6 bases. CDR1 ENHRY and CDR2 SYGVKD come from the germline V gene. This CDR3 has 16 residues.

J is TRBJ1-3 and V is TRBV19; weak D call: TRBD1 (5 bases). The CDR3 sequence is 15 residues long. Per germline, CDR1 LNHDA and CDR2 SQIVND (reference sequence). The germline V and J ends were trimmed by 4 bases and 2 bases, with 12 bases remaining between them. In DNA form, the CDR3 reads TGTGCCAGTAGTAGCGACAGTTCTGCTGGAAACACCATATATTTT. Protein: CASSSDSSAGNTIYF.

This clonotype showed up many times. V usage is TRBV12-3 or TRBV12-4 and J usage is TRBJ2-1; D remains unclear. The V gene lost 3 bases and the J gene lost 5 bases, with 8 bases spanning the gap. The CDR3 is 13 residues long. CDR3 loop: CASSFYSNNEQFF. CDR3 sequence (DNA): TGTGCCAGCAGTTTCTACAGCAACAATGAGCAGTTCTTC.

This clonotype showed up many times. The V and J genes are TRBV20-1 and TRBJ2-1, with TRBD2 matching over 12 bases. V was clipped by 6 bases and J by 6 bases; unmatched bases: 9. The CDR3 length is 15 residues. The V gene's germline CDR1 is DFQATT and CDR2 SNEGSKA (reference sequence). Written as DNA, the CDR3 is TGCAGTGCCAAGATTCTAGCGGGAGGGGTCAATGAGCAGTTCTTC. It yields the protein CSAKILAGGVNEQFF.

This chain connects TRBV5-6 to TRBJ1-5; 9 bases match TRBD1. Unmatched junction bases numbered 15, after V lost 3 bases and J lost 5 bases. Germline V gene sequence: CDR1 SGHDT, CDR2 YYEEEE. The CDR3 is made up of 18 amino acids. In DNA, the CDR3 is TGTGCCAGCAGCTCCCTTAGGGGACAGGGATTTGTTGATCAGCCCCAGCATTTT. This translates into CASSSLRGQGFVDQPQHF.

The V gene is TRBV5-6, the J gene TRBJ2-1, with 9 bases fitting TRBD2. V was pared by 0 bases and J by 10 bases, with 8 bases of the junction left unmatched. CDR1 SGHDT and CDR2 YYEEEE come from the germline V gene. The CDR3 has 15 amino acids. In DNA, the CDR3 is TGTGCCAGCAGCTTGGAGGCTAGCGGGACACGAGAGCAGTTCTTC. Translating gives CASSLEASGTREQFF.

The V gene is TRBV2, the J gene TRBJ1-2; maybe TRBD1 (5 bases). The CDR3 consists of 14 residues. Trimming took 6 bases from V and 4 from J, leaving 15 bases between them. Germline V gene lookup returns CDR1 SNHLY and CDR2 FYNNEI. CDR3 coding DNA: TGTGCCAGCAGCGGAGGGACCGGGACCTATGGCTACACCTTC. The encoded protein is CASSGGTGTYGYTF.

V gene TRBV7-9 combines with J gene TRBJ2-1, with 9 bases identical to TRBD2. The trim removed 3 bases at V and 4 bases at J, leaving 7 bases unmatched. The CDR3 spans 16 residues. CDR1 is SEHNR and CDR2 is FQNEAQ in the germline V gene (reference sequence). CDR3 nucleotides: TGTGCCAGCAGCTTGGAGGCTAGCGGGGATTACAATGAGCAGTTCTTC. It yields the protein CASSLEASGDYNEQFF.

Concerning this clonotype itself: Compared with germline, one end of the junction differs, possibly owing to a read error. The chain employs TRBV2 and TRBJ2-3, with 7 bases aligning to TRBD2. The length of the CDR3 is 16 residues. Germline CDR1 is SNHLY and CDR2 is FYNNEI. The CDR3 region has the DNA TGTGCCGGCAGCCCAGTATCGGGAGGATTATCAGATACGCAGTATTTT. Translating gives CAGSPVSGGLSDTQYF.